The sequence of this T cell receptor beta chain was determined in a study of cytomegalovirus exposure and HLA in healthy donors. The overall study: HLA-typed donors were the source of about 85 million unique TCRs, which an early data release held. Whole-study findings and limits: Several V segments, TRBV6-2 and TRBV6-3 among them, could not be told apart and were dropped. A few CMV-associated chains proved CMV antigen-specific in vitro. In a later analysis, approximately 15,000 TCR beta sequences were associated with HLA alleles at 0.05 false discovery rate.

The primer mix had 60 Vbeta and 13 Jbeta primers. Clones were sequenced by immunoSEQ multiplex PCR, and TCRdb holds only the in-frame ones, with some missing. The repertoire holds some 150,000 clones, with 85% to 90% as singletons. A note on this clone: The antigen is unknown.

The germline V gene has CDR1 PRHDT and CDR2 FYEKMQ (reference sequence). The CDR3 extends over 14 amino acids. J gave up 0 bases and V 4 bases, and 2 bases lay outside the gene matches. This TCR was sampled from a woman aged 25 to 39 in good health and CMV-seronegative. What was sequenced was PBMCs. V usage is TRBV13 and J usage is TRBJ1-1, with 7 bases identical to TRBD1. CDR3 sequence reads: CASSSTGLNTEAFF. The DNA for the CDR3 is TGTGCCAGCAGCTCGACAGGGTTGAACACTGAAGCTTTCTTT.